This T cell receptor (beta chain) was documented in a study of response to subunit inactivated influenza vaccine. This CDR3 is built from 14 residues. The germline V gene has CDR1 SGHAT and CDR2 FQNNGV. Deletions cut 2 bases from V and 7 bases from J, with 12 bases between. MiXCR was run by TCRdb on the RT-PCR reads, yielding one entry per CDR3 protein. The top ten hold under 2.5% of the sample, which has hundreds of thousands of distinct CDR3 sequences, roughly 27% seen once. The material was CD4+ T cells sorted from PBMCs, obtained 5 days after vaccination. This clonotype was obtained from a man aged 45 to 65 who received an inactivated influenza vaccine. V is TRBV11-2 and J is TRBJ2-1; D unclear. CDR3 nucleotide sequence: TGTGCCAGCAGCTTACCGAGAAAAGGGAATGAGCAGTTCTTC. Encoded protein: CASSLPRKGNEQFF.